This entry lists 12 T cell receptor beta chains sequenced from one sample in a study of CD8 T cells in Susac syndrome. Random hexamers served to reverse transcribe roughly 0.45 to 1 ug RNA. TCRdb re-called the immunoSEQ multiplex PCR reads with MiXCR, one entry per CDR3 protein. Of about 160,000 distinct CDR3 sequences in the sample, just over 90% were seen once. The source material was CD4+ T cells from PBMCs. Receptor source: a human donor in good health.

This chain links TRBV12-3 or TRBV12-4 with TRBJ1-2; D call uncertain. Trimming stripped 10 bases from V and 4 bases from J, with 13 bases between. The CDR3 totals 12 residues. CDR3 sequence (DNA): TGTGCCATCACCCCAGAGGTCTATGGCTACACCTTC. It specifies CAITPEVYGYTF.

This clonotype appeared a single time. This chain joins TRBV3-1 and TRBJ2-5; 10 bases map to TRBD2. The V segment lost 4 bases and the J segment 4 bases; nucleotides outside the gene matches: 9. There are 16 residues in the CDR3. CDR1 is LGHDT and CDR2 is YNNKEL in the germline V gene (reference sequence). CDR3 DNA sequence: TGTGCCAGCAGCCCCTCCGGAGCGGGGGGGCGAGAGACCCAGTACTTC. Translation gives CASSPSGAGGRETQYF.

The J gene is TRBJ1-3, the V gene TRBV7-9; D call uncertain. Germline CDR1 reads SEHNR; CDR2 reads FQNEAQ (reference sequence). This CDR3 contains 13 residues. V was pared by 5 bases and J by 4 bases, with 9 bases between. Here the CDR3 DNA reads TGTGCCAGCAGCCCCTCAGGAGGAAACACCATATATTTT. The encoded protein is CASSPSGGNTIYF.

This clonotype was counted once. The chain joins TRBV20-1 to TRBJ2-5, with D tentatively TRBD1 (5 bases). Trimming took 1 base from V and 5 from J, leaving 14 bases between them. There are 14 residues in the CDR3. Germline CDR1 DFQATT, CDR2 SNEGSKA (reference sequence). CDR3 sequence reads: CSARVPDIPETQYF. In DNA form, the CDR3 reads TGCAGTGCTAGAGTCCCGGACATCCCGGAGACCCAGTACTTC.

This clonotype was detected only once. V is TRBV23-1 and J is TRBJ1-4, with a possible D match to TRBD1 (5 bases). TRBV23-1 is sorted into the ORF group, with uncertain function. Trimming cost V 7 bases and J 5 bases, with 32 bases left between them. CDR3 length: 20 residues. This chain's CDR3 is CASNRRMLEGRNLLNEKLFF. The CDR3 nucleotides are TGCGCCAGCAATCGGAGAATGTTGGAGGGACGCAACCTCCTGAATGAAAAACTGTTTTTT.

This clonotype was observed a single time. The genes are TRBV20-1 and TRBJ1-4; 10 bases match TRBD1. The CDR3 is made up of 13 amino acids. The V gene's germline CDR1 is DFQATT and CDR2 SNEGSKA (reference sequence). Trimming removed 2 bases from V and 11 bases from J; junction bases left unmatched: 5. The CDR3 loop is CSARRTGGKKLFF. The CDR3 bases are TGCAGTGCTAGACGGACAGGGGGGAAGAAACTGTTTTTT.

This chain links TRBV29-1 with TRBJ2-5; D call uncertain. Germline CDR1 reads SQVTM; CDR2 reads ANQGSEA. CDR3 length: 13 amino acids. This CDR3 is CTVKTTYQETQYF. CDR3 sequence (DNA): TGCACCGTAAAGACAACGTACCAAGAGACCCAGTACTTC.

This sequence joins TRBV7-8 and TRBJ2-1; 11 bases are shared with TRBD2. The CDR3 spans 15 residues. Looked up from germline, CDR1 is SGHVS and CDR2 is FQNEAQ. Trimming at V came to 6 bases and at J to 4 bases, leaving 5 bases not matched to a gene. DNA for the CDR3: TGTGCCAGCAGACGTAGCGGGGGGGGATACAATGAGCAGTTCTTC. It specifies CASRRSGGGYNEQFF.

This chain uses TRBV3-1 with TRBJ2-1, with 10 bases lining up with TRBD2. V lost 4 bases, J lost 2 bases, and 2 bases stayed unmatched. The CDR3 has 15 amino acids. Germline V gene data show CDR1 as LGHDT and CDR2 as YNNKEL (reference sequence). This CDR3 reads CASSLGTSAYNEQFF. CDR3 nucleotides: TGTGCCAGCAGCCTAGGGACTAGCGCCTACAATGAGCAGTTCTTC.

The chain recombines TRBV7-9 with TRBJ2-3; perhaps TRBD1 as D (5 bases). Germline loops: CDR1 SEHNR, CDR2 FQNEAQ (reference sequence). The CDR3 has 12 residues. The ends were cut back, 8 bases at V and 3 bases at J, with 9 bases in the middle. The DNA for the CDR3 is TGTGCCAGCGGGGCTTTTACAGATACGCAGTATTTT. It codes for CASGAFTDTQYF.

The chain recombines TRBV20-1 with TRBJ1-1, with TRBD1 matching 7 bases. Per the germline V gene, CDR1 is DFQATT and CDR2 is SNEGSKA (reference sequence). CDR3 length: 13 residues. The J segment lost 1 base and the V segment lost 4 bases, leaving 3 bases of the junction unmatched. In nucleotides, the CDR3 is TGCAGTGCTAAGGGACAGCCGAACACTGAAGCTTTCTTT. This translates into CSAKGQPNTEAFF.

The chain links TRBV12-3 or TRBV12-4 to TRBJ1-1; D remains unclear. Trimming took 5 bases from V and 1 from J, leaving 11 bases between them. The CDR3 totals 14 residues. CDR3 residues: CASSLPPGNTEAFF. The CDR3, as DNA: TGTGCCAGCAGTCTCCCCCCGGGGAACACTGAAGCTTTCTTT.